What follows are 26 T cell receptor beta chains derived from one specimen sequenced in a study of blood T cell repertoires in COVID-19. Sequenced by immunoSEQ multiplex PCR; TCRdb stores in-frame clones only, minus some. The sample has around 300,000 clones, about nine tenths seen once; the top ten hold roughly 7%. The specimen was peripheral blood. These receptor sequences come from a woman younger than 45 with COVID-19, enrolled during active disease.

The chain has TRBV6-5 and TRBJ1-3; D not resolved. This CDR3 spans 14 amino acids. V lost 7 bases to trimming and J lost 0 bases, with 10 bases between them. Per germline, CDR1 MNHEY and CDR2 SVGAGI. This CDR3 reads CASTEGGSGNTIYF. The CDR3 region has the DNA TGTGCCAGCACCGAAGGAGGCTCTGGAAACACCATATATTTT.

The chain uses TRBV19 and TRBJ1-3, with D unclear. V lost 2 bases and J lost 0, with 5 bases in between. From germline, CDR1 is LNHDA and CDR2 SQIVND (reference sequence). CDR3 length equals 14 residues. This CDR3 is CASSIQDSGNTIYF. The CDR3 nucleotides read TGTGCCAGTAGTATACAGGACTCTGGAAACACCATATATTTT. Full variable domain (remainder filled in from reference TRBV19 and TRBJ1-3): DGGITQSPKYLFRKEGQNVTLSCEQNLNHDAMYWYRQDPGQGLRLIYYSQIVNDFQKGDIAEGYSVSREKKESFPLTVTSAQKNPTAFYLCASSIQDSGNTIYFGEGSWLTVV.

The chain links TRBV10-1 to TRBJ2-1; 9 bases fit TRBD2. V gave up 5 bases and J gave up 4 bases; unmatched junction bases: 3. CDR1 is WNHNN, CDR2 SYGVQD, per germline (reference sequence). This CDR3 region has 14 residues. The CDR3 region has the DNA TGCGCCAGCAGTCTAGCGGGATCTTACAATGAGCAGTTCTTC. It specifies CASSLAGSYNEQFF.

The V and J genes are TRBV6-5 and TRBJ1-4; D ambiguous. This CDR3 is built from 16 residues. Looked up from germline, CDR1 is MNHEY and CDR2 is SVGAGI. V gave up 0 bases and J gave up 7 bases, with 15 bases separating them. CDR3: CASSYSGGGEGEKLFF. In DNA form, the CDR3 reads TGTGCCAGCAGTTACTCGGGCGGCGGTGAGGGTGAAAAACTGTTTTTT.

The rearrangement uses TRBV6-2 or TRBV6-3 and TRBJ1-2, with D maybe TRBD1 (6 bases). The germline gives CDR1 MNHEY, CDR2 SVGEGT. This CDR3 spans 13 amino acids. The ends were cut back, 6 bases at V and 8 bases at J, with 16 bases in the middle. CDR3 in amino acids: CASSPDSYQGYTF. Written as DNA, the CDR3 is TGTGCCAGCAGCCCGGACAGCTACCAGGGCTACACCTTC.

This chain connects TRBV27 to TRBJ1-1; 9 bases align to TRBD1. The CDR3 extends over 14 amino acids. V shed 4 bases and J 4 bases; nucleotides not matched to a gene: 4. CDR1 MNHEY and CDR2 SMNVEV come from the germline V gene (reference sequence). CDR3 amino acids: CASSYGQGFTEAFF. For the CDR3, the DNA is TGTGCCAGCAGTTACGGACAGGGGTTCACTGAAGCTTTCTTT.

The V and J genes are TRBV12-3 or TRBV12-4 and TRBJ2-7; D remains ambiguous. V dropped 4 bases and J dropped 2 bases, with 6 bases sitting between them. The CDR3 is 12 amino acids. CDR3: CASSYYTYEQYF. CDR3 nucleotides: TGTGCCAGCAGTTACTATACCTACGAGCAGTACTTC.

V and J are TRBV10-3 and TRBJ2-2, with 8 bases lining up with TRBD1. Losses at the gene ends were 6 bases for V and 3 bases for J; bases not matched to a gene: 0. Germline V lookup: CDR1 ENHRY, CDR2 SYGVKD. CDR3 length: 13 amino acids. CDR3 residues: CAIRDRDTGELFF. CDR3 sequence (DNA): TGTGCCATCAGGGACAGGGACACCGGGGAGCTGTTTTTT.

The CDR3 DNA sequence: TGTGCCAGCAGCTTGGGGCCAGGACACTCTGGAAACACCATATATTTT. As protein: CASSLGPGHSGNTIYF. The V and J genes are TRBV7-2 and TRBJ1-3, with D perhaps matching TRBD1 (5 bases). This CDR3 region has 16 residues. Per the germline V gene, CDR1 is SGHTA and CDR2 is FQGNSA. Trimming stripped 3 bases from V and 0 bases from J, with 12 bases between.

Here the CDR3 reads CASSDLRLAAHNEQFF. Written as DNA, the CDR3 is TGCGCCAGCAGTGACCTCCGACTAGCGGCCCACAATGAGCAGTTCTTC. The chain joins TRBV10-1 to TRBJ2-1; 9 bases fit TRBD2. This CDR3 has 16 residues. The germline gives CDR1 WNHNN, CDR2 SYGVQD (reference sequence). J was trimmed by 5 bases and V by 3 bases; bases with no gene match: 8.

V gene TRBV11-2 combines with J gene TRBJ2-1; D is unresolved. V was trimmed by 2 bases and J by 14 bases, leaving 13 bases between them. Per the germline V gene, CDR1 is SGHAT and CDR2 is FQNNGV. The CDR3 is 12 amino acids. CDR3 loop: CASSLSPGSKFF. CDR3 in DNA: TGTGCCAGCAGCTTATCGCCAGGATCGAAGTTCTTC.

This clone was detected once. The rearrangement joins TRBV27 to TRBJ2-3; D is possibly TRBD2 (6 bases). The CDR3 totals 17 residues. Germline loops: CDR1 MNHEY, CDR2 SMNVEV (reference sequence). Trimming took off 0 bases at V and 4 bases at J, with 17 bases between the two ends. Here the CDR3 reads CASSLSGRAGYPDTQYF. CDR3 sequence (DNA): TGTGCCAGCAGTTTATCGGGAAGGGCGGGATACCCAGATACGCAGTATTTT.

The rearrangement uses TRBV6-2 or TRBV6-3 and TRBJ1-5, with TRBD1 matching over 9 bases. The CDR3 contains 14 residues. Germline V gene lookup returns CDR1 MNHEY and CDR2 SVGEGT. V lost 4 bases to trimming and J lost 6 bases; unmatched junction nucleotides: 4. This chain's CDR3 is CASSWTGDRQPQHF. The CDR3 DNA is TGTGCCAGCAGTTGGACAGGGGACCGTCAGCCCCAGCATTTT.

The count of this clone is one. This rearrangement joins TRBV27 to TRBJ1-6; no reliable D call. The length of the CDR3 is 14 residues. Germline V CDR1 and CDR2: MNHEY, SMNVEV (reference sequence). Deletions cut 0 bases from V and 10 bases from J, with 10 bases between. CDR3 in amino acids: CASSLSEGRSPLHF. The DNA for the CDR3 is TGTGCCAGCAGTTTATCCGAGGGTAGGTCACCCCTCCACTTT.

The chain employs TRBV7-9 and TRBJ2-3; tentative D call: TRBD1 (5 bases). In germline, CDR1 is SEHNR, CDR2 FQNEAQ (reference sequence). This CDR3 is 15 amino acids long. Between the trimmed V and J ends, which lost 4 bases and 1 base, there was a span of 12 bases. CDR3 coding DNA: TGTGCCAGCAGCTCAACACTGACAGGCACAGATACGCAGTATTTT. This gives the protein CASSSTLTGTDTQYF.

This chain connects TRBV27 to TRBJ2-7; 10 bases match TRBD1. The trim removed 2 bases at V and 4 bases at J, leaving 5 bases unmatched. The length of the CDR3 is 15 residues. Germline V gene sequence: CDR1 MNHEY, CDR2 SMNVEV (reference sequence). CDR3 loop: CASSLVGQGFYEQYF. In DNA, the CDR3 is TGTGCCAGCAGTTTAGTGGGACAGGGGTTTTACGAGCAGTACTTC.

The gene calls are TRBV6-5 and TRBJ2-5, with 7 nucleotides matching TRBD2. The CDR3 length is 16 residues. J lost 5 bases, V lost 2 bases, and 11 bases had no gene match. Germline loops: CDR1 MNHEY, CDR2 SVGAGI. CDR3 loop: CASSYPRGGGDETQYF. DNA of the CDR3: TGTGCCAGCAGTTACCCGAGGGGCGGGGGTGACGAGACCCAGTACTTC.

The chain is built from TRBV5-1 and TRBJ2-1; 10 bases are shared with TRBD2. Looked up from germline, CDR1 is SGHRS and CDR2 is YFSETQ. V dropped 0 bases and J dropped 0; count of bases not matched to a gene: 3. The CDR3 loop spans 17 amino acids. CDR3 nucleotide sequence: TGCGCCAGCAGCTTGGAGGCTAGCGGGAGCTCCTACAATGAGCAGTTCTTC. It specifies CASSLEASGSSYNEQFF.

The chain carries TRBV18 and TRBJ2-5; D perhaps matches TRBD1 (5 bases). The CDR3 is 15 amino acids. Germline-derived CDR1 and CDR2 are KGHSH and LQKENI. Trimming pared 3 bases from V and 4 bases from J, leaving 15 bases between. In DNA form, the CDR3 reads TGTGCCAGCTCACCCCTCGACAGCCTCCCAGAGACCCAGTACTTC. Its protein product is CASSPLDSLPETQYF.

The chain has TRBV6-6 and TRBJ2-7, with TRBD1 identical over 7 bases. The germline V gene encodes CDR1 MNHNY and CDR2 SVGAGI (reference sequence). The length of the CDR3 is 13 residues. V gave up 5 bases and J gave up 2 bases; unmatched junction bases: 3. The CDR3 loop reads CASSRDSPYEQYF. The DNA of the CDR3 is TGTGCCAGCAGTAGGGACAGCCCCTACGAGCAGTACTTC.

The V and J genes are TRBV5-4 and TRBJ2-1; 11 nucleotides line up with TRBD2. V trimming: 5 bases; J trimming: 1 base; junction bases outside the gene matches: 8. CDR3 length equals 17 residues. Germline CDR1 and CDR2: SGHNT and YYREEE (reference sequence). The CDR3 DNA is TGTGCCAGCAGGCCTTTCCCTAGCGGGAGGTCCTACAATGAGCAGTTCTTC. Amino acid sequence: CASRPFPSGRSYNEQFF.

A note on this clone: One end of the junction does not line up with germline, which may come from a read error. The chain links TRBV29-1 to TRBJ1-1; no reliable D call. Germline V CDR1 and CDR2: SQVTM, ANQGSEA. The CDR3 spans 11 residues. CDR3 sequence: CSVEADTEAFF. In nucleotides, the CDR3 is TGCAGCGTAGAAGCAGACACTGAAGCTTTCTTT.

This rearrangement joins TRBV25-1 to TRBJ1-1, with D hard to call. Deletions cut 4 bases from V and 3 bases from J, with 3 bases between. This CDR3 contains 11 residues. Germline values: CDR1 MGHDK, CDR2 SYGVNS. The CDR3: CASSAYTEAFF. CDR3 DNA sequence: TGTGCCAGCAGTGCATACACTGAAGCTTTCTTT. The complete variable domain, with remaining parts taken from reference TRBV25-1 and TRBJ1-1, reads EADIYQTPRYLVIGTGKKITLECSQTMGHDKMYWYQQDPGMELHLIHYSYGVNSTEKGDLSSESTVSRIRTEHFPLTLESARPSHTSQYLCASSAYTEAFFGQGTRLTVV.

This clone was counted a few times. The CDR3 DNA sequence: TGTGCCAGCGGCCCCTCAACAACTAATGAAAAACTGTTTTTT. As protein: CASGPSTTNEKLFF. V and J are TRBV11-2 and TRBJ1-4; no reliable D call. Germline V lookup: CDR1 SGHAT, CDR2 FQNNGV. This CDR3 has 14 residues. Trimming removed 8 bases at V and 0 bases at J, with 10 bases between.

The gene calls are TRBV9 and TRBJ2-3; TRBD2 aligns across 14 bases. Germline V gene data show CDR1 as SGDLS and CDR2 as YYNGEE. Trimming took 2 bases from V and 4 from J; bases not matched to a gene: 0. CDR3 length: 15 amino acids. The CDR3 reads CASSVTSGGADTQYF. The DNA of the CDR3 is TGTGCCAGCAGCGTGACTAGCGGGGGGGCAGATACGCAGTATTTT.

This sequence joins TRBV29-1 and TRBJ2-7; no firm D call. The V gene's germline CDR1 is SQVTM and CDR2 ANQGSEA. Trimming stripped 1 base from V and 0 bases from J, with 7 bases between. The CDR3 loop spans 13 amino acids. DNA for the CDR3: TGCAGCGTTGAAGTACAGAGCTCCTACGAGCAGTACTTC. Translating it yields CSVEVQSSYEQYF.